This TCR beta chain was obtained from a study of tumor-infiltrating lymphocytes in primary liver carcinoma. About the study: The tumors, T1-T3 N0M0 lesions, were about 4.2 to 11 cm across.

Without any cell sorting, about 20-32 mg of bulk tissue yielded co-extracted RNA and DNA. A constant-region primer served to make TCR beta cDNA from about 0.5 ug total RNA. Nested multiplex PCR, run for three rounds with slightly modified ARM-PCR, yielded TCR beta libraries. In the first two PCR rounds, TRBV1-TRBV30 forward primers were paired with a C-beta reverse primer, and each round lasted about 9 cycles. TCRdb re-derived calls from the multiplex PCR reads in MiXCR, one entry per CDR3 protein. The table records about 200,000 distinct CDR3 sequences, roughly 80% of them present only once. The sample holds many counts of this clonotype. Germline CDR1 reads LGHNA; CDR2 reads YNFKEQ. The ends were cut back, 5 bases at V and 8 bases at J, with 13 bases in the middle. The CDR3 contains 13 residues.

The source of this sequence is a man in his forties with primary liver carcinoma and hepatitis B virus infection. The V and J genes are TRBV4-2 and TRBJ2-1; tentative D call: TRBD2 (6 bases). The sequencing sample was made of tumor tissue from primary liver carcinoma. The CDR3, as DNA: TGTGCCAGCAGCGCAGCGCGGGACTATGAGCAGTTCTTC. It encodes CASSAARDYEQFF.